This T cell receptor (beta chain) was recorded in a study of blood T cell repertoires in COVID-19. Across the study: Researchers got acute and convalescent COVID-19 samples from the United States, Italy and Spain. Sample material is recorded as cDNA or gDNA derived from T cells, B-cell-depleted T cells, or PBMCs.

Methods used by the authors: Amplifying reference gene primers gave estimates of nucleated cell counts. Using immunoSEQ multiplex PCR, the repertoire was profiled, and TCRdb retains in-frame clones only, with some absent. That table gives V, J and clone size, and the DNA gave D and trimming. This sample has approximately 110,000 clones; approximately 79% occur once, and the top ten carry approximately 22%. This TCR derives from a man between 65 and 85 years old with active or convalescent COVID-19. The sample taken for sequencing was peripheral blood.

CDR3 coding DNA: TGTGCCAGCAGCTTCTCGGGGGAAGAGACCCAGTACTTC. Translating it yields CASSFSGEETQYF. The V call is TRBV7-3, the J call TRBJ2-5; D perhaps matches TRBD2 (6 bases). Germline V gene data show CDR1 as SGHTA and CDR2 as FQGTGA. With 3 bases removed from V and 3 bases from J, the gap between germline ends came to 8 bases. The CDR3 length is 13 residues.